The clone carrying this T cell receptor beta chain is categorized as medium-sized. This CDR3 contains 13 residues. Germline V gene sequence: CDR1 WSHSY, CDR2 SAAADI. V lost 4 bases to trimming and J lost 1 base, with 7 bases between them. Sequencing used immunoSEQ multiplex PCR; TCRdb keeps in-frame clones, though not all of them. Among 70,000 to 95,000 clones, 70% to 90% were seen once, and the ten largest hold around 1.6%. These data are taken from a study of T cells after somatic rescue of genetic block. This receptor was taken from a woman between 18 and 30 years old. The chain combines TRBV10-2 with TRBJ1-1; D perhaps matches TRBD1 (6 bases). Sequenced material: peripheral blood mononuclear cells (PBMCs). The CDR3 DNA reads as TGCGCCAGCAGTGGGACAGAGAACACTGAAGCTTTCTTT. Encoded protein: CASSGTENTEAFF.